Presented here are 7 T cell receptor beta chains from one specimen sequenced in a study of shared clonotypes between healthy human individuals (TCRdb year 2020). Libraries were made using the immunoSEQ multiplex PCR assay. Not all clones reach the TCRdb copy of this immuneACCESS table, which keeps in-frame sequences only. Checked studies attribute under half of the gap to unresolved V genes and leave the rest unexplained. Counted in this sample were about 2.2 million clones; about 94% of them appeared once. The ten largest clonotypes hold approximately 1.7% of the sample. CD8 naive samples were obtained by positive selection for CCR7 among CD45RO-negative cells, yielding a CD45RA+CCR7+ population from which TemRA cells were excluded. Sequencing was done on a sample of naive CD8+ T cells from PBMCs. This specimen's cell subset or site label, per the study, means: CD45RA+CCR7+. The source is a man younger than 35 in good health. Some clones in this sample may be carry-over from other donors' samples.

The chain combines TRBV5-6 with TRBJ2-6; D remains ambiguous. V was clipped by 4 bases and J by 0 bases, with 8 bases between them. The CDR3 loop spans 15 amino acids. Germline CDR1 and CDR2: SGHDT and YYEEEE. The CDR3: CASSADPSGANVLTF. In DNA form, the CDR3 reads TGTGCCAGCAGCGCTGATCCCTCTGGGGCCAACGTCCTGACTTTC.

In the case of this clone: This sample also contains other DNA sequences that code for the same CDR3. The V and J genes are TRBV11-2 and TRBJ2-7; D is unresolved. The CDR3 runs 13 residues. Trimming took off 1 base at V and 7 bases at J, with 11 bases between the two ends. Per the germline V gene, CDR1 is SGHAT and CDR2 is FQNNGV. In DNA form, the CDR3 reads TGTGCCAGCAGCTTAGGTGGTGTAGTTGAGCAGTACTTC. The encoded protein is CASSLGGVVEQYF.

The chain links TRBV4-3 to TRBJ2-1, with 10 positions matching TRBD2. The V gene's germline CDR1 is LGHNA and CDR2 YSLEER. This CDR3 comprises 16 residues. Trimming at V came to 0 bases and at J to 8 bases, leaving 7 bases not matched to a gene. The CDR3 sequence: CASSQDRLAGAYEQFF. The CDR3 region has the DNA TGCGCCAGCAGCCAAGATAGGCTAGCGGGAGCCTATGAGCAGTTCTTC.

The CDR3 loop reads CASSSTGISGNTIYF. In DNA, the CDR3 is TGTGCCAGCAGCTCTACAGGCATCTCTGGAAACACCATATATTTT. The chain couples TRBV7-9 to TRBJ1-3, with a possible D match to TRBD1 (5 bases). Germline assignment: CDR1 SEHNR and CDR2 FQNEAQ (reference sequence). The length of the CDR3 is 15 residues. The V gene lost 4 bases and the J gene lost 0 bases, with 10 bases spanning the gap.

In DNA, the CDR3 is TGTGCCAGTAGTATAGATCGAAGCTCTAATCAGCCCCAGCATTTT. This encodes CASSIDRSSNQPQHF. This chain links TRBV19 with TRBJ1-5; D not certain. Trimming took off 0 bases at V and 4 bases at J, with 10 bases between the two ends. This CDR3 is built from 15 residues. The germline V gene encodes CDR1 LNHDA and CDR2 SQIVND (reference sequence).

The chain is built from TRBV4-1 and TRBJ2-7; maybe TRBD2 (5 bases). The CDR3 runs 17 residues. Trimming took 1 base from V and 2 from J, leaving 18 bases between them. Looked up from germline, CDR1 is MGHRA and CDR2 is YSYEKL. The CDR3 protein is CASSQVIGPRVAYEQYF. CDR3 nucleotides: TGCGCCAGCAGCCAAGTCATCGGACCGCGGGTAGCCTACGAGCAGTACTTC.

The genes are TRBV19 and TRBJ1-5; D gene uncertain. V was cut by 3 bases and J by 5 bases, with 5 bases left in between. The CDR3 length is 12 residues. The V gene's germline CDR1 is LNHDA and CDR2 SQIVND (reference sequence). CDR3 amino acids: CASSIWDQPQHF. The CDR3 DNA reads as TGTGCCAGTAGTATTTGGGATCAGCCCCAGCATTTT.